These 29 T cell receptor beta chains were sequenced from one sample in a study of blood T cells in healthy people across ages. Primed by a sample-barcoded 5' primer and a J-beta primer mix, a second PCR proceeded for about 6 to 12 cycles. TCRdb ran MiXCR on the 5' RACE reads and lists one entry per CDR3 protein. Among 1.5 million to 2 million distinct CDR3 sequences listed, about 39% were seen once. Sample: blood. The origin of the receptors is a human donor in good health.

The V gene is TRBV5-1, the J gene TRBJ2-5; D is perhaps TRBD1 (5 bases). Matching the DNA end better, TRBJ2-7 makes the J call doubtful. Germline V gene data show CDR1 as SGHRS and CDR2 as YFSETQ. The CDR3 contains 15 residues. CDR3 loop: CASSSLKDTGGEQYF. DNA for the CDR3: TGCGCCAGCAGCTCCCTGAAGGACACCGGTGGCGAGCAGTACTTC.

The CDR3 sequence is CASSFSHRSDTQYF. The CDR3 DNA reads TGCGCCAGCAGCTTTTCCCATAGGTCAGATACGCAGTATTTT. V usage is TRBV5-1 and J usage is TRBJ2-3; D gene ambiguous. Germline values: CDR1 SGHRS, CDR2 YFSETQ. The CDR3 totals 14 residues. V was clipped by 2 bases and J by 4 bases, with 11 bases between them.

The genes are TRBV29-1 and TRBJ2-1; D not resolved. Looked up from germline, CDR1 is SQVTM and CDR2 is ANQGSEA. This CDR3 comprises 13 residues. Deletions cut 4 bases from V and 9 bases from J, with 16 bases between. The CDR3 nucleotides are TGCAGCGTTGGGTACTCTCTAGTTGGTGAGCAGTTCTTC. Its translation: CSVGYSLVGEQFF.

The chain carries TRBV20-1 and TRBJ2-4, with 7 bases identical to TRBD1. Per germline, CDR1 DFQATT and CDR2 SNEGSKA (reference sequence). V lost 4 bases to trimming and J lost 7 bases; unmatched junction nucleotides: 4. This CDR3 contains 12 residues. The DNA of the CDR3 is TGCAGTGCTATGCCCAGGGGGAACATTCAGTACTTC. Protein: CSAMPRGNIQYF.

This clonotype was counted between two and nine times. This chain connects TRBV20-1 to TRBJ2-5, with 7 bases aligning to TRBD1. The V segment lost 2 bases and the J segment 5 bases; nucleotides outside the gene matches: 14. CDR1 is DFQATT, CDR2 SNEGSKA, per germline (reference sequence). This CDR3 is 16 amino acids long. The CDR3 sequence: CSARLPHRGWEETQYF. As DNA, the CDR3 is TGCAGTGCTAGATTGCCCCACAGGGGTTGGGAGGAGACCCAGTACTTC.

This chain links TRBV11-2 with TRBJ1-5; weak D call: TRBD1 (6 bases). V gave up 2 bases and J gave up 4 bases, with 12 bases separating them. The CDR3 is made up of 15 amino acids. Per the germline V gene, CDR1 is SGHAT and CDR2 is FQNNGV. The DNA of the CDR3 is TGTGCCAGCAGCTTATCGGGGGCGCGAAATCAGCCCCAGCATTTT. Protein: CASSLSGARNQPQHF.

This clonotype has more than one count but fewer than ten. The chain employs TRBV20-1 and TRBJ2-1, with a tentative D call TRBD1 (6 bases). Germline V gene lookup returns CDR1 DFQATT and CDR2 SNEGSKA (reference sequence). The CDR3 loop spans 13 amino acids. Trimming shortened V by 1 base and J by 4 bases, and 8 bases separated the two germline ends. CDR3 residues: CSARGGRYNEQFF. CDR3 nucleotide sequence: TGCAGTGCTAGAGGGGGGCGGTACAATGAGCAGTTCTTC.

This chain connects TRBV7-2 to TRBJ2-1; D possibly corresponds to TRBD2 (5 bases). The CDR3 has 13 residues. From germline, CDR1 is SGHTA and CDR2 FQGNSA. The V and J ends lost 3 bases and 7 bases respectively, with 10 bases between them. The CDR3 DNA reads as TGTGCCAGCAGCTTGGCCGGGGAAAATGAGCAGTTCTTC. This codes for CASSLAGENEQFF.

The chain's CDR3 is CASSPGTGRGQPQHF. The DNA for the CDR3 is TGTGCCAGCAGTCCCGGGACAGGGAGGGGTCAGCCCCAGCATTTT. This rearrangement joins TRBV12-3 or TRBV12-4 to TRBJ1-5; 9 nucleotides match TRBD1. CDR3 size: 15 residues. Trimming removed 5 bases from V and 6 bases from J; junction bases left unmatched: 8.

About this clonotype itself: A much more abundant neighbour one base away suggests this may be a read error. The chain has TRBV7-2 and TRBJ2-7, with 7 bases matching TRBD1. Germline V gives CDR1 SGHTA, CDR2 FQGNSA. This CDR3 is built from 15 residues. Written as DNA, the CDR3 is TGTGCCGGCAGTGAATCACAGGGGATGTCCTACGAGCAGTACTTC. It specifies CAGSESQGMSYEQYF.

This clonotype was counted only a few times. The chain joins TRBV5-1 to TRBJ2-4; tentatively, D is TRBD2 (5 bases). Trimming took off 2 bases at V and 0 bases at J, with 9 bases between the two ends. This CDR3 comprises 15 residues. Germline loops: CDR1 SGHRS, CDR2 YFSETQ. The CDR3 reads CASSFGLLAKNIQYF. Written as DNA, the CDR3 is TGCGCCAGCAGCTTTGGACTTCTAGCCAAAAACATTCAGTACTTC. Combining the CDR3 with reference TRBV5-1 and TRBJ2-4 gives the whole variable domain KAGVTQTPRYLIKTRGQQVTLSCSPISGHRSVSWYQQTPGQGLQFLFEYFSETQRNKGNFPGRFSGRQFSNSRSEMNVSTLELGDSALYLCASSFGLLAKNIQYFGAGTRLSVL.

The chain is built from TRBV9 and TRBJ2-4; D unresolved. The J call could be wrong; TRBJ2-5 is a better fit for the DNA end. Germline V gene sequence: CDR1 SGDLS, CDR2 YYNGEE. The CDR3 sequence is 12 residues long. The CDR3 loop reads CASSGYLGTQYF. Here the CDR3 DNA reads TGTGCCAGCAGCGGCTACCTCGGGACCCAGTACTTC.

This clonotype was counted only a few times. The rearrangement uses TRBV6-5 and TRBJ1-1, with D perhaps TRBD1 (6 bases). V lost 10 bases and J lost 5, with 23 bases in between. Germline CDR1 MNHEY, CDR2 SVGAGI. CDR3 length: 15 amino acids. Here the CDR3 DNA reads TGTGCCACAGCGGGGGGGGCAGGATATGGAACTGAAGCTTTCTTT. This encodes CATAGGAGYGTEAFF.

This clonotype was found a few times. The chain has TRBV4-3 and TRBJ2-3; no definite D call. Trimming stripped 1 base from V and 4 bases from J, with 9 bases between. The CDR3 is 14 residues long. The germline V gene encodes CDR1 LGHNA and CDR2 YSLEER. The CDR3 loop reads CASSQGVRADTQYF. Here the CDR3 DNA reads TGCGCCAGCAGCCAAGGAGTACGCGCAGATACGCAGTATTTT.

Only a few counts were recorded for this clonotype. A read error may be the cause here, since a much bigger clone is one base away. The chain employs TRBV5-5 and TRBJ2-1; TRBD1 agrees at 8 bases. The DNA matches TRBJ2-7 better at its end, which makes the J call doubtful. This CDR3 has 14 amino acids. Germline CDR1 reads SGHKS; CDR2 reads YYEKEE (reference sequence). CDR3 DNA sequence: TGTGCCAGCAGCCGTATACAGGGGGGTTACGAGCAGTACTTC. Amino acid sequence: CASSRIQGGYEQYF.

The CDR3 here is CATRFREGDTQYF. In DNA form, the CDR3 reads TGTGCCACCCGATTTAGGGAGGGGGATACGCAGTATTTT. This chain connects TRBV10-3 to TRBJ2-3; 7 nucleotides align to TRBD2. V trimming: 10 bases; J trimming: 6 bases; junction bases outside the gene matches: 10. There are 13 residues in the CDR3. Germline CDR1 is ENHRY and CDR2 is SYGVKD.

This clonotype was seen once. CDR3 residues: CASSEQDFEAFF. The CDR3 bases are TGTGCCAGCAGTGAACAGGACTTTGAAGCTTTCTTT. The V and J genes are TRBV2 and TRBJ1-1; D is unresolved. With 2 bases removed from V and 7 bases from J, the gap between germline ends came to 8 bases. Per germline, CDR1 SNHLY and CDR2 FYNNEI. The CDR3 spans 12 residues.

This clonotype was counted a few times. This rearrangement joins TRBV28 to TRBJ2-7; TRBD1 agrees at 7 bases. CDR1 is MDHEN and CDR2 is SYDVKM in the germline V gene. V was clipped by 10 bases and J by 4 bases; unmatched bases: 10. This CDR3 comprises 13 residues. The CDR3 loop is CATRTGTAYEQYF. The CDR3, as DNA: TGTGCCACCAGAACTGGGACAGCATACGAGCAGTACTTC.

The chain is built from TRBV27 and TRBJ1-1; D is possibly TRBD1 (5 bases). The CDR3 is 15 residues long. Trimming stripped 5 bases from V and 7 bases from J, with 20 bases between. Germline loops: CDR1 MNHEY, CDR2 SMNVEV (reference sequence). CDR3 region: CASSARTAPRGEAFF. The CDR3 DNA sequence: TGTGCCAGCAGTGCTCGGACGGCCCCTAGGGGTGAAGCTTTCTTT.

In its sample, this clonotype was seen once. The chain joins TRBV28 to TRBJ1-5; no reliable D call. This CDR3 has 13 amino acids. Trimming pared 2 bases from V and 9 bases from J, leaving 11 bases between. Germline V CDR1 and CDR2: MDHEN, SYDVKM. CDR3 amino acids: CASSLRTIRPQHF. For the CDR3, the DNA is TGTGCCAGCAGTTTAAGAACAATTCGGCCCCAGCATTTT.

The chain carries TRBV20-1 and TRBJ2-1, with D perhaps matching TRBD2 (6 bases). The CDR3 consists of 14 residues. Per the germline V gene, CDR1 is DFQATT and CDR2 is SNEGSKA (reference sequence). V shed 4 bases and J shed 1 base, with 11 bases lying between them. The CDR3 DNA reads TGCAGTGCTAATAGCGGCCGGTCCTACAATGAGCAGTTCTTC. The encoded protein is CSANSGRSYNEQFF.

In its sample, this clonotype was seen a few times. This chain joins TRBV29-1 and TRBJ1-1, with 9 bases matching TRBD1. The germline V gene has CDR1 SQVTM and CDR2 ANQGSEA. The CDR3 length is 12 residues. Trimming removed 3 bases from V and 12 bases from J; junction bases left unmatched: 8. The CDR3 loop is CSVDPRDRAPFF. The CDR3 DNA reads as TGCAGCGTTGATCCTCGGGACAGGGCGCCTTTCTTT.

This clonotype has a handful of counts. The chain is built from TRBV6-5 and TRBJ2-7; the match to TRBD2 covers 13 bases. J was trimmed by 2 bases and V by 5 bases; bases with no gene match: 3. CDR3 length: 15 amino acids. Germline V gene sequence: CDR1 MNHEY, CDR2 SVGAGI. The CDR3 loop is CASSKGLAGTYEQYF. In DNA, the CDR3 is TGTGCCAGCAGTAAGGGACTAGCGGGGACCTACGAGCAGTACTTC.

This clonotype was counted a few times. The chain joins TRBV7-8 to TRBJ2-5; D remains ambiguous. The CDR3 sequence is 15 residues long. V lost 5 bases, J lost 2 bases, and 15 bases lay in between. Germline V gene lookup returns CDR1 SGHVS and CDR2 FQNEAQ. The DNA for the CDR3 is TGTGCCAGCAGCCCACAGATCGACACACAAGAGACCCAGTACTTC. This translates into CASSPQIDTQETQYF.

This clonotype was detected only a few times. CDR3 in amino acids: CASSLDFRETQYF. The CDR3 bases are TGTGCCAGCAGCTTAGACTTTAGGGAGACCCAGTACTTC. The chain is built from TRBV7-8 and TRBJ2-5; D call uncertain. Trimming removed 1 base at V and 5 bases at J, with 8 bases between. The CDR3 totals 13 residues. Germline V CDR1 and CDR2: SGHVS, FQNEAQ. Looking up the rest from reference TRBV7-8 and TRBJ2-5 gives the full variable domain: GAGVSQSPRYKVAKRGQDVALRCDPISGHVSLFWYQQALGQGPEFLTYFQNEAQLDKSGLPSDRFFAERPEGSVSTLKIQRTQQEDSAVYLCASSLDFRETQYFGPGTRLLVL.

This chain joins TRBV25-1 and TRBJ1-2; D gene ambiguous. This CDR3 is 16 amino acids long. Looked up from germline, CDR1 is MGHDK and CDR2 is SYGVNS. Deletions cut 4 bases from V and 4 bases from J, with 19 bases between. The CDR3 protein is CASSGAGGDEIYGYTF. In DNA form, the CDR3 reads TGTGCCAGCAGTGGAGCCGGTGGGGATGAGATCTATGGCTACACCTTC.

This clonotype has more than one count but fewer than ten. V usage is TRBV5-1 and J usage is TRBJ1-1; D call uncertain. Between the trimmed V and J ends, which lost 5 bases and 0 bases, there was a span of 8 bases. CDR3 length equals 13 residues. Germline V gene lookup returns CDR1 SGHRS and CDR2 YFSETQ. CDR3 sequence: CASRTDLNTEAFF. As DNA, the CDR3 is TGCGCCAGCAGAACAGATCTGAACACTGAAGCTTTCTTT.

The V gene is TRBV12-5, the J gene TRBJ1-2; 7 positions match TRBD1. The CDR3 totals 14 residues. Germline V CDR1 and CDR2: LGHNT, FRNRAP. Trimming took 1 base from V and 7 from J; bases not matched to a gene: 6. The CDR3 DNA follows: TGTGCTAGTGGTTTGGCAGGAGGGGGCGGTGGCTACACCTTC. It yields the protein CASGLAGGGGGYTF.

V gene TRBV7-2 combines with J gene TRBJ1-2; no clear D gene. V was trimmed by 0 bases and J by 7 bases, leaving 15 bases between them. Germline CDR1 and CDR2: SGHTA and FQGNSA. The CDR3 has 15 residues. CDR3 bases: TGTGCCAGCAGCTTAGCTCCGGGCGGTATGAGTGGCTACACCTTC. Amino acid sequence: CASSLAPGGMSGYTF.